The clone carrying this TCR beta chain was counted many times. No antigen is known for it. The sample originates from a study of CD8 T cells in ankylosing spondylitis. The study's findings and limits: Clones that were linked to disease were CD8+ and were relatively rare in peripheral blood. Researchers reportedly found disease-linked clones significantly enriched in matched ankylosing spondylitis synovial fluid. Made up of roughly 8 highly homologous variants, a TCR beta motif appeared characteristic of ankylosing spondylitis blood.

V was cut by 3 bases and J by 1 base, with 15 bases left in between. The germline gives CDR1 KGHSH, CDR2 LQKENI. There are 16 residues in the CDR3. Libraries for TCR beta were made by quantitative 5'-RACE with molecular barcodes. MiXCR, applied by TCRdb to the 5' RACE reads, yields one record per CDR3 protein. The sample consists of around 32,000 distinct CDR3 sequences, 7.2% of them appearing once. The sequencing sample was made of blood, either unsorted or a sorted T cell fraction (not recorded which). The clonotype comes from a male donor with ankylosing spondylitis or in good health (not recorded which). This chain joins TRBV18 and TRBJ1-1; D perhaps matches TRBD1 (5 bases). The CDR3 sequence is CASSPDNPGENTEAFF. For the CDR3, the DNA is TGTGCCAGCTCACCCGACAACCCGGGGGAGAACACTGAAGCTTTCTTT.